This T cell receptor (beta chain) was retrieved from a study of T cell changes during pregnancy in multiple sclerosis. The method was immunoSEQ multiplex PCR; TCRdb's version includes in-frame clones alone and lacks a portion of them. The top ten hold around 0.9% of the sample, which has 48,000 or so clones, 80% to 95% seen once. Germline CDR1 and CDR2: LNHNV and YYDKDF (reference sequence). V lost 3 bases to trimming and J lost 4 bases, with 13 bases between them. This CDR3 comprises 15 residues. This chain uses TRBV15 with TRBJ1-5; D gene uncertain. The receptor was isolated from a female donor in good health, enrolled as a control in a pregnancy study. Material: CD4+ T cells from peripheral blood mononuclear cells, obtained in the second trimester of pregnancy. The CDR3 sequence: CATSSGQTKNQPQHF. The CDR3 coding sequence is TGTGCCACCAGCAGTGGCCAGACAAAGAATCAGCCCCAGCATTTT.